This entry is about one TCR beta chain. Antigen unknown. TCRdb's copy holds only in-frame clones and misses some; the assay was immunoSEQ multiplex PCR. In the table there are fewer than 40,000 clones, 76% of which are singletons. This entry comes from a study of STAT5B mutations in CD4+ large granular lymphocyte leukemia. Findings of the study overall: No patients shared main leukemic clonotypes, though roughly 25% appeared at low frequency elsewhere. Patient CD4-sorted repertoires looked more clonal than healthy CD4+ repertoires, even without putative leukemic clones.

CDR3 length equals 13 residues. The germline V gene encodes CDR1 MNHEY and CDR2 SVGAGI. J lost 0 bases, V lost 9 bases, and 4 bases had no gene match. The rearrangement links TRBV6-5 to TRBJ1-1, with 7 positions matching TRBD1. This sequence was found in a human donor in good health. Sequenced: CD4+ T cells from blood buffy coats. The CDR3 DNA reads TGTGCCAGTGGGGACAGATTGAACACTGAAGCTTTCTTT. Amino acids: CASGDRLNTEAFF.